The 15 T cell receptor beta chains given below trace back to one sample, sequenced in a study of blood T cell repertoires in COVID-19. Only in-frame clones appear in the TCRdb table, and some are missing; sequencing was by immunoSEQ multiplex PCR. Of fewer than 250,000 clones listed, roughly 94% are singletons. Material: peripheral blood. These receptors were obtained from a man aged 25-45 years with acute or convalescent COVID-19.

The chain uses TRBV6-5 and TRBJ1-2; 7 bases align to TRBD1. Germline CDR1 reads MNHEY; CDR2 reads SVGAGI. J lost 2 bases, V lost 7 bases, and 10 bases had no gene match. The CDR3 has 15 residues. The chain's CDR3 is CASTPRQGGNYGYTF. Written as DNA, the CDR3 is TGTGCCAGCACCCCTCGGCAGGGGGGAAACTATGGCTACACCTTC.

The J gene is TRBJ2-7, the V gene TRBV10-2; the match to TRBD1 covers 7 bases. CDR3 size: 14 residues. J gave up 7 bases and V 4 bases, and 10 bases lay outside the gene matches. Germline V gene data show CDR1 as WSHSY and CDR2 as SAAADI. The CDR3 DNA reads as TGCGCCAGCAGTGGGCAACAGGGGCAGAAAGAGCAGTACTTC. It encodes CASSGQQGQKEQYF.

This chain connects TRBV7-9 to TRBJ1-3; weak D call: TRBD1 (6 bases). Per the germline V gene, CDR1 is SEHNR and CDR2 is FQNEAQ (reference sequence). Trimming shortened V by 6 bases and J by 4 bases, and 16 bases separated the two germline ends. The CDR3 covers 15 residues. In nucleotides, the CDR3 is TGTGCCAGCAGTTCTACCGGGACACTCGGAAACACCATATATTTT. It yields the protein CASSSTGTLGNTIYF.

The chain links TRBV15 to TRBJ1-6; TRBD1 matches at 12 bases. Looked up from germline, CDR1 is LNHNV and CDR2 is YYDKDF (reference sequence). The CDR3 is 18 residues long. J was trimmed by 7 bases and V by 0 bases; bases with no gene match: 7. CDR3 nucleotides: TGTGCCACCAGCAGAGATCTGGGACAGGGGGCGAACAATTCACCCCTCCACTTT. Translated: CATSRDLGQGANNSPLHF. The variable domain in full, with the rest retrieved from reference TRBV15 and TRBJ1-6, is DAMVIQNPRYQVTQFGKPVTLSCSQTLNHNVMYWYQQKSSQAPKLLFHYYDKDFNNEADTPDNFQSRRPNTSFCFLDIRSPGLGDTAMYLCATSRDLGQGANNSPLHFGNGTRLTVT.

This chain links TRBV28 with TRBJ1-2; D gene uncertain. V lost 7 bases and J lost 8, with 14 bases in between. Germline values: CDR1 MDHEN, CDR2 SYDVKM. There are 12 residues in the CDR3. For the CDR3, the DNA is TGTGCCAGCACCCTCCGCGGCCGCGGCTACACCTTC. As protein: CASTLRGRGYTF.

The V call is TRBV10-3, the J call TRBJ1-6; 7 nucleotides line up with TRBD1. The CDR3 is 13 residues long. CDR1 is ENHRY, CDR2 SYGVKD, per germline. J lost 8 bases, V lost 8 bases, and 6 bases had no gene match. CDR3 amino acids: CAIRTGVDSPLHF. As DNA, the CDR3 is TGTGCCATCCGCACAGGGGTCGATTCACCCCTCCACTTT.

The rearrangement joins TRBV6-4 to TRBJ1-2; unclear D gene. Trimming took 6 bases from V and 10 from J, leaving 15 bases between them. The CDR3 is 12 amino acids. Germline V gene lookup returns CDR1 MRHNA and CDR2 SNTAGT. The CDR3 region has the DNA TGTGCCAGCAGCGCGGGAGGCCCGGACTACACCTTC. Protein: CASSAGGPDYTF.

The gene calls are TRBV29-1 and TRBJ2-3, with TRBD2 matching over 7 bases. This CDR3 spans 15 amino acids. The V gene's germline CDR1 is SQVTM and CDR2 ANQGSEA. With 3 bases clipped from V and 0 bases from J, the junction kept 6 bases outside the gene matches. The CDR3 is CSVEISGFSTDTQYF. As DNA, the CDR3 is TGCAGCGTTGAGATTAGCGGGTTCAGCACAGATACGCAGTATTTT.

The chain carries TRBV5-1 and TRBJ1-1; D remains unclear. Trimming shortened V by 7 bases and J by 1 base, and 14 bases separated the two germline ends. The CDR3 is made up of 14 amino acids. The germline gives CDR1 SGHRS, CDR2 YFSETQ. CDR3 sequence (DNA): TGCGCCAGCGAGGAGGGCGTAGGGAACACTGAAGCTTTCTTT. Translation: CASEEGVGNTEAFF.

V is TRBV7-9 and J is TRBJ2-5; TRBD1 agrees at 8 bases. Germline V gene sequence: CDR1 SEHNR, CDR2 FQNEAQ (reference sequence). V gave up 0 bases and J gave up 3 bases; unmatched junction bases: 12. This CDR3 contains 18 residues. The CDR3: CASSLAYRTGSLKETQYF. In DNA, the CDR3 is TGTGCCAGCAGCTTAGCTTATAGGACAGGGAGCCTCAAAGAGACCCAGTACTTC.

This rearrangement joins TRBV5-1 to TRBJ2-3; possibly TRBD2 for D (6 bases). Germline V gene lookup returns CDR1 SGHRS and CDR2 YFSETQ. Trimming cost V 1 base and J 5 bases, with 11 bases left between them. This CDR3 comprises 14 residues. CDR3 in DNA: TGCGCCAGCAGCTTGAGCGGGTCCGGAGATACGCAGTATTTT. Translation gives CASSLSGSGDTQYF. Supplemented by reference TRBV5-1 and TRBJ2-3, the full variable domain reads KAGVTQTPRYLIKTRGQQVTLSCSPISGHRSVSWYQQTPGQGLQFLFEYFSETQRNKGNFPGRFSGRQFSNSRSEMNVSTLELGDSALYLCASSLSGSGDTQYFGPGTRLTVL.

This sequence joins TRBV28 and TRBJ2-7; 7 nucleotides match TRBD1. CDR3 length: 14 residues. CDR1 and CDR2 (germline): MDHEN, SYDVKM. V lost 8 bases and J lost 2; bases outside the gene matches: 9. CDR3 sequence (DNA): TGTGCCAGCGCGACAGGGCAAATAACCTACGAGCAGTACTTC. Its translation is CASATGQITYEQYF. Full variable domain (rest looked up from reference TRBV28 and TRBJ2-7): DVKVTQSSRYLVKRTGEKVFLECVQDMDHENMFWYRQDPGLGLRLIYFSYDVKMKEKGDIPEGYSVSREKKERFSLILESASTNQTSMYLCASATGQITYEQYFGPGTRLTVT.

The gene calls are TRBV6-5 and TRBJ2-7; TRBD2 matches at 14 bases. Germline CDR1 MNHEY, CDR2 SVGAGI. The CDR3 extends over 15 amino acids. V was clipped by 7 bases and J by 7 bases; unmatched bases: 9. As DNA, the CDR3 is TGTGCCAGCACCAGACTAGCGGGGGGGCAACGAGAGCAGTACTTC. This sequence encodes CASTRLAGGQREQYF.

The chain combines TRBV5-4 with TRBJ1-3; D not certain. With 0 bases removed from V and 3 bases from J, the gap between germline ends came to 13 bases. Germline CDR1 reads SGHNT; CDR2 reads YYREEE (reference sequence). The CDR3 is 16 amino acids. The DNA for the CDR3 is TGTGCCAGCAGCTTGGGCGGCAGCGCCCTTGGAAACACCATATATTTT. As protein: CASSLGGSALGNTIYF. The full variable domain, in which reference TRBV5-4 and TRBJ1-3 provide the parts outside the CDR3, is ETGVTQSPTHLIKTRGQQVTLRCSSQSGHNTVSWYQQALGQGPQFIFQYYREEENGRGNFPPRFSGLQFPNYSSELNVNALELDDSALYLCASSLGGSALGNTIYFGEGSWLTVV.

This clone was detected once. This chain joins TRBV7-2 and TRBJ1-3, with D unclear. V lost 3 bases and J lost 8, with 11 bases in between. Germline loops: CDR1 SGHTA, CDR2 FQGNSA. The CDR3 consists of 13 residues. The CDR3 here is CASSFYLSDTIYF. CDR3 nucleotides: TGTGCCAGCAGCTTTTATCTCTCAGACACCATATATTTT.